This entry lists 28 T cell receptor beta chains sequenced from one sample in a study of persistence of HIV-infected CD4 T cells. These receptors have no identified antigens. Sequencing used immunoSEQ version 4 in survey mode. Only in-frame clones appear in the TCRdb table, and some are missing; sequencing was by immunoSEQ multiplex PCR. The sample lists 50,000 or so clones; under 85% were seen once. Stimulation used approximately 9.5 ug/mL lysate from CMV-infected fibroblasts. CD40L-negative CD69-negative CD45RO-high memory CD4+ T cells were sorted as populations depleted of antigen-responding cells. The source material was CD4+ T cells sorted from PBMCs after roughly 18-hour stimulation, sampled from a patient who received antiretroviral therapy. The receptors derive from an adult man with HIV who was CMV-seropositive.

V is TRBV5-8 and J is TRBJ1-1; 8 nucleotides match TRBD1. From germline, CDR1 is SGHTS and CDR2 YDEGEE. V was pared by 1 base and J by 10 bases, with 3 bases of the junction left unmatched. The length of the CDR3 is 12 residues. CDR3 residues: CASSLRTGRAFF. The CDR3 DNA sequence: TGTGCCAGCAGCTTGCGGACAGGGCGAGCTTTCTTT.

The V call is TRBV2, the J call TRBJ2-3, with D unclear. V lost 1 base to trimming and J lost 2 bases, with 13 bases between them. The CDR3 runs 16 residues. Germline lookup yields CDR1 SNHLY and CDR2 FYNNEI. This CDR3 is CASSEGRRYPTDTQYF. The CDR3 nucleotides are TGTGCCAGCAGTGAAGGGAGACGTTATCCCACAGATACGCAGTATTTT.

This chain connects TRBV18 to TRBJ1-1, with 9 bases matching TRBD1. Germline CDR1 is KGHSH and CDR2 is LQKENI. V lost 5 bases, J lost 5 bases, and 9 bases stayed unmatched. The CDR3 is 15 residues long. The CDR3, as DNA: TGTGCCAGCTCAACCTCGCCGGGACAGGGTACTGAAGCTTTCTTT. It encodes CASSTSPGQGTEAFF.

This clone has more than one count but fewer than ten. The chain recombines TRBV15 with TRBJ2-1; 8 nucleotides line up with TRBD1. Germline CDR1 LNHNV, CDR2 YYDKDF (reference sequence). CDR3 length equals 15 residues. V lost 5 bases, J lost 3 bases, and 6 bases stayed unmatched. The CDR3 loop is CATSGQDRGYNEQFF. Here the CDR3 DNA reads TGTGCCACCAGCGGGCAAGACAGGGGCTACAATGAGCAGTTCTTC.

The chain employs TRBV14 and TRBJ1-2, with D maybe TRBD1 (5 bases). The germline gives CDR1 SGHDN, CDR2 FVKESK. Trimming removed 0 bases from V and 8 bases from J, with 16 bases in between. The length of the CDR3 is 15 residues. The CDR3 DNA is TGTGCCAGCAGCCAAGACACGCGGAGGGGACGAGGCTACACCTTC. Translated, it gives CASSQDTRRGRGYTF.

This sequence joins TRBV20-1 and TRBJ2-7, with unresolved D. V lost 3 bases and J 4 bases, leaving 7 bases between the germline ends. The CDR3 runs 11 residues. Per the germline V gene, CDR1 is DFQATT and CDR2 is SNEGSKA (reference sequence). CDR3 protein: CSASLGYEQYF. For the CDR3, the DNA is TGCAGTGCTAGTCTGGGTTACGAGCAGTACTTC.

The V call is TRBV7-9, the J call TRBJ1-1; D is unresolved. The CDR3 contains 12 residues. CDR1 and CDR2 from the germline V gene are SEHNR and FQNEAQ (reference sequence). V gave up 4 bases and J gave up 1 base, with 4 bases separating them. For the CDR3, the DNA is TGTGCCAGCAGCTACAGGAACACTGAAGCTTTCTTT. This encodes CASSYRNTEAFF.

This clone occurred once. The rearrangement uses TRBV12-3 or TRBV12-4 and TRBJ1-3, with D hard to call. V was clipped by 3 bases and J by 9 bases, with 9 bases between them. The CDR3 spans 12 residues. CDR3 nucleotide sequence: TGTGCCAGCAGTTTTCGGGGAGTCACCATATATTTT. This codes for CASSFRGVTIYF.

V usage is TRBV30 and J usage is TRBJ1-5; D possibly corresponds to TRBD1 (5 bases). The CDR3 loop spans 15 amino acids. The germline gives CDR1 GTSNPN, CDR2 SVGIG (reference sequence). V gave up 3 bases and J gave up 7 bases, with 19 bases separating them. The CDR3 region is CAWSRSWGNRQPQHF. The CDR3 DNA sequence: TGTGCCTGGAGCCGCAGTTGGGGGAATCGACAGCCCCAGCATTTT.

This clone was seen a single time. In nucleotides, the CDR3 is TGTGCCAGTAGTCTTGGACTAGCGGGGGGTTTAGCCAAAAACATTCAGTACTTC. Protein product: CASSLGLAGGLAKNIQYF. V usage is TRBV19 and J usage is TRBJ2-4; 14 bases align to TRBD2. The CDR3 totals 18 residues. Germline assignment: CDR1 LNHDA and CDR2 SQIVND (reference sequence). The J segment lost 0 bases and the V segment lost 5 bases, leaving 6 bases of the junction unmatched.

The chain recombines TRBV25-1 with TRBJ2-6, with 9 bases that match TRBD1. V shed 3 bases and J 4 bases; nucleotides not matched to a gene: 4. The length of the CDR3 is 16 residues. Germline CDR1 is MGHDK and CDR2 is SYGVNS. The CDR3 nucleotides are TGTGCCAGCAGTGATACAGGGGGCGCCGGGGCCAACGTCCTGACTTTC. This sequence encodes CASSDTGGAGANVLTF.

The chain couples TRBV24-1 to TRBJ2-1; D tentatively reads TRBD1 or TRBD2 (7 bases each). The CDR3 is 15 residues long. With 4 bases removed from V and 2 bases from J, the gap between germline ends came to 11 bases. Germline V gene lookup returns CDR1 KGHDR and CDR2 SFDVKD. The CDR3 DNA follows: TGTGCCACCAGTGAGGGAGGGGGCCCCTACAATGAGCAGTTCTTC. This translates into CATSEGGGPYNEQFF.

The chain is built from TRBV4-1 and TRBJ2-2, with 10 bases that match TRBD1. Unmatched junction bases numbered 9, after V lost 1 base and J lost 7 bases. CDR1 MGHRA and CDR2 YSYEKL come from the germline V gene. The CDR3 is 17 residues long. The DNA of the CDR3 is TGCGCCAGCAGCCAAGTAATGGGGACAGGGGTGGTCGGGGAGCTGTTTTTT. This encodes CASSQVMGTGVVGELFF.

This sequence joins TRBV10-3 and TRBJ2-7; no clear D. The CDR3 is 14 residues long. CDR1 is ENHRY, CDR2 SYGVKD, per germline. V was clipped by 6 bases and J by 0 bases, with 12 bases between them. CDR3 sequence reads: CAISRHLSSYEQYF. In DNA form, the CDR3 reads TGTGCCATCAGCCGACACCTGAGCTCCTACGAGCAGTACTTC.

The chain links TRBV4-1 to TRBJ2-7; TRBD2 aligns across 9 bases. The CDR3 loop spans 18 amino acids. Germline-derived CDR1 and CDR2 are MGHRA and YSYEKL. V was clipped by 0 bases and J by 0 bases; unmatched bases: 9. CDR3 region: CASSQEMSTSGFSYEQYF. The CDR3 DNA sequence: TGCGCCAGCAGCCAAGAAATGTCGACTAGCGGCTTCTCCTACGAGCAGTACTTC.

The V and J genes are TRBV18 and TRBJ2-7; no clear D gene. Trimming removed 4 bases from V and 7 bases from J, with 11 bases in between. The CDR3 has 12 residues. The germline CDR1 and CDR2 sequences are KGHSH and LQKENI. The chain's CDR3 is CASSQDSGEQYF. CDR3 sequence (DNA): TGTGCCAGCTCACAGGATTCTGGGGAGCAGTACTTC.

The chain joins TRBV27 to TRBJ1-2; TRBD1 matches 9 bases. This CDR3 comprises 13 residues. Germline trimming cut 1 base from V and 7 bases from J; bases unmatched to any gene: 1. Germline values: CDR1 MNHEY, CDR2 SMNVEV (reference sequence). This chain's CDR3 is CASSLWGQGGYTF. Here the CDR3 DNA reads TGTGCCAGCAGTTTATGGGGACAGGGTGGCTACACCTTC.

The rearrangement joins TRBV18 to TRBJ2-1; 7 bases are shared with TRBD2. The CDR3 consists of 16 residues. The V gene end was trimmed by 2 bases and the J gene end by 9 bases; junction bases not matched to a gene: 13. In germline, CDR1 is KGHSH, CDR2 LQKENI. CDR3 amino acids: CASSPWGGTSNREQFF. The CDR3 nucleotides are TGTGCCAGCTCACCATGGGGGGGTACTAGCAATCGTGAGCAGTTCTTC.

V gene TRBV5-5 combines with J gene TRBJ2-7; TRBD1 agrees at 8 bases. This CDR3 has 18 amino acids. The trim removed 3 bases at V and 5 bases at J, leaving 19 bases unmatched. Germline lookup yields CDR1 SGHKS and CDR2 YYEKEE (reference sequence). DNA of the CDR3: TGTGCCAGCAGCTCAGGGGGCCGGGTAGCGTGGTTGAGGAACGAGCAGTACTTC. It translates to CASSSGGRVAWLRNEQYF.

The rearrangement joins TRBV18 to TRBJ2-1; D not resolved. The CDR3 covers 15 residues. Germline CDR1 is KGHSH and CDR2 is LQKENI. V lost 2 bases, J lost 1 base, and 9 bases lay in between. The CDR3 coding sequence is TGTGCCAGCTCACCAGTCACGGTTTCCTACAATGAGCAGTTCTTC. It encodes CASSPVTVSYNEQFF.

This clone was counted between two and nine times. The rearrangement joins TRBV2 to TRBJ2-1; 8 bases match TRBD1. The germline gives CDR1 SNHLY, CDR2 FYNNEI. J lost 7 bases, V lost 10 bases, and 12 bases had no gene match. The CDR3 totals 14 residues. The CDR3 sequence: CATFDATGGNEQFF. The CDR3 bases are TGTGCCACCTTTGACGCAACAGGGGGGAATGAGCAGTTCTTC.

The V call is TRBV15, the J call TRBJ2-1; 12 nucleotides align to TRBD2. Germline CDR1 and CDR2: LNHNV and YYDKDF (reference sequence). The V and J ends lost 5 bases and 4 bases, in that order; junction bases with no gene match: 6. The CDR3 loop spans 16 amino acids. The CDR3 DNA follows: TGTGCCACCAGCGCGCGGACTAGCGGGGATTACAATGAGCAGTTCTTC. This gives the protein CATSARTSGDYNEQFF.

The chain carries TRBV3-1 (or the pseudogene TRBV3-2) and TRBJ1-6; D is ambiguous. This CDR3 is built from 15 residues. CDR1 LGHDT and CDR2 YNNKEL come from the germline V gene (reference sequence). V lost 0 bases to trimming and J lost 7 bases, with 10 bases between them. CDR3: CASSQEGKGNSPLHF. The CDR3 bases are TGTGCCAGCAGCCAAGAGGGGAAAGGAAATTCACCCCTCCACTTT.

The chain uses TRBV25-1 and TRBJ2-3; 7 nucleotides line up with TRBD2. This CDR3 is 14 amino acids long. V lost 4 bases and J lost 5; bases outside the gene matches: 6. CDR1 is MGHDK, CDR2 SYGVNS, per germline. This chain's CDR3 is CASSVGTIRDTQYF. CDR3 DNA sequence: TGTGCCAGCAGTGTCGGGACTATCAGAGATACGCAGTATTTT.

This clone came up once. V is TRBV6-5 and J is TRBJ1-1, with unresolved D. Germline V gene sequence: CDR1 MNHEY, CDR2 SVGAGI. V was shortened by 5 bases and J by 0 bases, with 7 bases between the two germline ends. The CDR3 runs 13 residues. This chain's CDR3 is CASSQALNTEAFF. Here the CDR3 DNA reads TGTGCCAGCAGTCAGGCCTTGAACACTGAAGCTTTCTTT.

The genes are TRBV9 and TRBJ1-3; D unresolved. Germline CDR1 is SGDLS and CDR2 is YYNGEE. The CDR3 contains 15 residues. V was shortened by 4 bases and J by 0 bases, with 11 bases between the two germline ends. This chain's CDR3 is CASSPKSSSGNTIYF. CDR3 DNA: TGTGCCAGCAGCCCTAAATCGAGCTCTGGAAACACCATATATTTT.

This chain joins TRBV5-5 and TRBJ1-3; D call uncertain. With 0 bases removed from V and 0 bases from J, the gap between germline ends came to 7 bases. The CDR3 is 15 residues long. The germline V gene encodes CDR1 SGHKS and CDR2 YYEKEE (reference sequence). The CDR3 sequence: CASSLETHSGNTIYF. The CDR3, as DNA: TGTGCCAGCAGCTTGGAGACACACTCTGGAAACACCATATATTTT.

The V gene is TRBV7-9, the J gene TRBJ1-2, with D unresolved. The V gene lost 2 bases and the J gene lost 6 bases, with 13 bases spanning the gap. This CDR3 region has 14 residues. Germline V gives CDR1 SEHNR, CDR2 FQNEAQ (reference sequence). The CDR3, as DNA: TGTGCCAGCAGCTTAATGGGCAGAGAAGATGGCTACACCTTC. This encodes CASSLMGREDGYTF.